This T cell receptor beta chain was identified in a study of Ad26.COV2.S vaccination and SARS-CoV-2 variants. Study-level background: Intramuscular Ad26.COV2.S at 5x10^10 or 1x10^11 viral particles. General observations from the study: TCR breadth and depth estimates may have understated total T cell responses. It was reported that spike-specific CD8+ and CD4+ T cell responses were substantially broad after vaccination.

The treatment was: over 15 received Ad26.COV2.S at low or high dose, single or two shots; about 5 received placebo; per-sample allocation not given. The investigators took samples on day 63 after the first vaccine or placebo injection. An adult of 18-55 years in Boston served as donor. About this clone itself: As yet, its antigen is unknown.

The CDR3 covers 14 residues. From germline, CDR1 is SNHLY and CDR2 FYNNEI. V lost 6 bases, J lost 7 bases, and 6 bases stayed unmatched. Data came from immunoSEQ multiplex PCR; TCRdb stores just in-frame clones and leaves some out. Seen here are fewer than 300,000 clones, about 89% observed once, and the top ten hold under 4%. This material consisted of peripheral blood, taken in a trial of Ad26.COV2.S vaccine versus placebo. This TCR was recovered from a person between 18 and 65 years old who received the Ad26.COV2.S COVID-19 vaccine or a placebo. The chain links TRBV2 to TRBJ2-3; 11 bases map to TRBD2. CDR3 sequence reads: CASRPGTSGNTQYF. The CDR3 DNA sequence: TGTGCCAGCAGGCCCGGGACTAGCGGCAATACGCAGTATTTT.